These T cell receptor beta chains were read from a single sample in a study of blood T cell repertoires in COVID-19. Using immunoSEQ multiplex PCR, the repertoire was profiled, and TCRdb retains in-frame clones only, with some absent. Here the sample spans tens of thousands of clones, approximately 89% being singletons. The sample consisted of peripheral blood. These receptors came from a human donor in a cohort sampled during active COVID-19. The CDR3 runs from the conserved cysteine through the conserved F or W. The order of the fields is J gene, V gene, clone size, D gene, CDR3 protein, CDR3 DNA. The D gene is left open where the match is weak. Where a row states a size, it is once, few, many or the class of an expanded clone; other rows omit it.

TRBJ1-5	TRBV6-2/TRBV6-3	.	.	CASSTRGGPTYGNQPQHF	TGTGCCAGCAGTACCCGGGGAGGGCCTACCTATGGCAATCAGCCCCAGCATTTT
TRBJ2-5	TRBV4-3	once	TRBD1	CASSQAQGARETQYF	TGCGCCAGCAGCCAAGCACAGGGGGCTCGAGAGACCCAGTACTTC
TRBJ2-1	TRBV18	.	.	CASSLFLNEQFF	TGTGCCAGCTCACTCTTTTTAAATGAGCAGTTCTTC
TRBJ1-6	TRBV11-2	.	.	CASSFWSGVNSPLHF	TGTGCCAGCAGCTTTTGGTCAGGGGTTAATTCACCCCTCCACTTT
TRBJ2-1	TRBV6-6	.	TRBD1	CASSLGQAYYNEQFF	TGTGCCAGCAGCCTCGGACAGGCTTACTACAATGAGCAGTTCTTC
TRBJ1-1	TRBV18	.	.	CASSTSQGFSEAFF	TGTGCCAGCTCCACCAGTCAGGGATTCTCTGAAGCTTTCTTT
TRBJ2-1	TRBV9	.	TRBD2	CASSAYLAGGINEQFF	TGTGCCAGCAGCGCGTACCTAGCGGGGGGAATCAATGAGCAGTTCTTC
TRBJ2-3	TRBV9	once	.	CASSVRVGQGDSDTQYF	TGTGCCAGCAGCGTCCGAGTGGGACAAGGTGATTCTGATACGCAGTATTTT
TRBJ2-1	TRBV6-2/TRBV6-3	.	TRBD2	CASSPGLAGSSYNEQFF	TGTGCCAGCAGCCCCGGACTAGCGGGGAGCTCCTACAATGAGCAGTTCTTC
TRBJ2-1	TRBV2	once	TRBD2	CASSPLAGGRNEQFF	TGTGCCAGCAGTCCACTAGCGGGGGGGCGCAATGAGCAGTTCTTC
TRBJ2-7	TRBV6-5	.	.	CASRQGRALGYEQYF	TGTGCCAGTCGGCAGGGCAGGGCCTTAGGTTACGAGCAGTACTTC
TRBJ2-1	TRBV6-2/TRBV6-3	.	.	CASSRGYNEQFF	TGTGCCAGCAGCAGGGGATACAATGAGCAGTTCTTC
TRBJ1-1	TRBV4-3	.	.	CASSQNRMNTEAFF	TGCGCCAGCAGCCAAAACAGGATGAACACTGAAGCTTTCTTT
TRBJ1-2	TRBV11-2	few	.	CASSLDNRHRYTF	TGTGCCAGCAGCTTAGATAACAGACACAGATACACCTTC
TRBJ2-7	TRBV29-1	.	.	CSVEDSNYEQYF	TGCAGCGTTGAAGATTCAAACTACGAGCAGTACTTC
TRBJ1-1	TRBV5-5	once	.	CASSLPGVSEAFF	TGTGCCAGCAGCTTGCCAGGGGTCTCTGAAGCTTTCTTT
TRBJ2-1	TRBV10-3	.	.	CAISEAREQFF	TGTGCCATCAGTGAGGCTAGAGAGCAGTTCTTC
TRBJ2-2	TRBV30	.	TRBD2	CAGLLRGGWGTGELFF	TGTGCCGGCCTCTTGCGGGGGGGCTGGGGCACCGGGGAGCTGTTTTTT
TRBJ2-2	TRBV3-1/TRBV3-2	once	TRBD1	CASSPRTGTANTGELFF	TGTGCCAGCAGCCCTCGGACAGGGACCGCGAACACCGGGGAGCTGTTTTTT
TRBJ2-7	TRBV6-9	.	.	CASSYSRRLLYEQYF	TGTGCCAGCAGTTATTCGAGGAGACTACTTTACGAGCAGTACTTC
TRBJ2-5	TRBV4-1	.	.	CASSQVLLQETQYF	TGCGCCAGCAGCCAAGTTCTACTCCAAGAGACCCAGTACTTC
TRBJ2-5	TRBV18	.	.	CASSSGFQETQYF	TGTGCCAGCTCATCGGGATTCCAAGAGACCCAGTACTTC
TRBJ2-1	TRBV4-3	.	.	CASSQGGFREQFF	TGCGCCAGCAGCCAAGGAGGGTTTAGGGAGCAGTTCTTC
TRBJ1-5	TRBV5-8	.	TRBD1	CASSPEQGAIQPQHF	TGTGCCAGCAGTCCGGAACAGGGGGCGATTCAGCCCCAGCATTTT
TRBJ1-2	TRBV27	.	TRBD1	CASSLWTGAGGYTF	TGTGCCAGCAGTTTATGGACAGGGGCGGGGGGCTACACCTTC
TRBJ2-1	TRBV5-4	.	.	CASSFRQAYNEQFF	TGTGCCAGCAGCTTTCGACAAGCCTACAATGAGCAGTTCTTC
TRBJ1-5	TRBV18	.	TRBD1	CASSTGTGNQPQHF	TGTGCCAGCTCTACCGGGACAGGTAATCAGCCCCAGCATTTT
TRBJ2-1	TRBV7-3	.	.	CASSYGVNNEQFF	TGTGCCAGCAGCTACGGGGTAAACAATGAGCAGTTCTTC
TRBJ1-1	TRBV10-3	.	.	CAIGQNTEAFF	TGTGCCATAGGACAGAACACTGAAGCTTTCTTT
TRBJ2-4	TRBV29-1	once	.	CSVSPPGANIQYF	TGCAGCGTTTCCCCGCCAGGGGCAAACATTCAGTACTTC
TRBJ1-4	TRBV7-3	.	TRBD1	CASSSLGTANEKLFF	TGTGCCAGCAGCTCCCTAGGGACAGCTAATGAAAAACTGTTTTTT
TRBJ1-1	TRBV12-3/TRBV12-4	.	.	CASASDSDTEAFF	TGTGCCAGCGCCTCGGACAGCGACACTGAAGCTTTCTTT
TRBJ1-1	TRBV19	.	.	CASRRRQGNGRTEAFF	TGTGCCAGTAGGCGAAGGCAGGGGAATGGTAGGACTGAAGCTTTCTTT
TRBJ2-5	TRBV6-5	.	.	CASSPRAQETQYF	TGTGCCAGCAGTCCCCGCGCGCAAGAGACCCAGTACTTC
TRBJ1-2	TRBV27	.	TRBD1	CASSPGQGWNYGYTF	TGTGCCAGCAGTCCCGGACAGGGATGGAACTATGGCTACACCTTC
TRBJ2-6	TRBV18	.	TRBD2	CASSQLAGAGGANVLTF	TGTGCCAGCTCCCAGCTAGCGGGGGCAGGTGGGGCCAACGTCCTGACTTTC
TRBJ2-7	TRBV30	.	TRBD1	CAWRDRWGTAAYEQYF	TGTGCCTGGAGAGACCGATGGGGGACAGCCGCCTACGAGCAGTACTTC
TRBJ2-7	TRBV6-1	.	.	CASSDWTRISYEQYF	TGTGCCAGCAGTGATTGGACACGAATCTCCTACGAGCAGTACTTC
TRBJ1-4	TRBV19	.	.	CASSMEVAREKLFF	TGTGCCAGTAGTATGGAGGTTGCTCGGGAAAAACTGTTTTTT
TRBJ2-3	TRBV5-5	.	TRBD1	CASRMTGAGDTQYF	TGTGCCAGCAGGATGACAGGGGCGGGAGATACGCAGTATTTT
TRBJ1-1	TRBV6-5	.	.	CASSKRRTANTEAFF	TGTGCCAGCAGTAAACGAAGGACAGCGAACACTGAAGCTTTCTTT
TRBJ1-2	TRBV4-2	.	TRBD1	CASSPGTGGDLWDGYTF	TGTGCCAGCAGCCCTGGGACAGGGGGCGATTTGTGGGATGGCTACACCTTC
TRBJ1-2	TRBV7-2	.	.	CASSLGRRLDYGYTF	TGTGCCAGCAGCTTAGGGAGACGGCTGGACTATGGCTACACCTTC
TRBJ2-2	TRBV18	.	.	CASSPPSRPDGELFF	TGTGCCAGCTCACCACCGTCGAGGCCCGACGGGGAGCTGTTTTTT
TRBJ2-1	TRBV11-2	once	TRBD2	CASSLPGGNEQFF	TGTGCCAGCAGCTTGCCGGGGGGCAATGAGCAGTTCTTC
TRBJ1-6	TRBV5-8	few	.	CASRPLGGESPLHF	TGTGCCAGCAGGCCCTTAGGTGGAGAATCACCCCTCCACTTT
TRBJ2-1	TRBV6-4	.	.	CASSEQGGVYNEQFF	TGTGCCAGCAGTGAACAGGGGGGGGTTTACAATGAGCAGTTCTTC
TRBJ2-7	TRBV30	.	.	CAWSVLLGAASYEQYF	TGTGCCTGGAGTGTACTACTTGGCGCGGCCTCCTACGAGCAGTACTTC
TRBJ1-3	TRBV5-4	.	.	CASSLDGAAGNTIYF	TGTGCCAGCAGCTTGGATGGGGCGGCTGGAAACACCATATATTTT
TRBJ2-3	TRBV7-2	.	.	CASSSQYIANTQYF	TGTGCCAGCAGCTCTCAGTACATTGCAAATACGCAGTATTTT
TRBJ2-3	TRBV6-6	.	TRBD1	CASSYGQGTDTQYF	TGTGCCAGCAGTTACGGACAGGGTACAGATACGCAGTATTTT
TRBJ2-2	TRBV7-6	.	TRBD1	CASSLPGQGGSGELFF	TGTGCCAGCAGCCTACCGGGACAGGGGGGATCCGGGGAGCTGTTTTTT
TRBJ1-6	TRBV19	.	.	CASSILVGGNSPLHF	TGTGCCAGTAGTATTTTAGTGGGGGGGAATTCACCCCTCCACTTT
TRBJ2-1	TRBV6-5	.	TRBD1	CASSYGTGYNEQFF	TGTGCCAGCAGTTACGGGACAGGGTACAATGAGCAGTTCTTC
TRBJ2-5	TRBV2	.	TRBD1	CASNRQGSETQYF	TGTGCCAGCAACCGACAGGGGAGTGAGACCCAGTACTTC
TRBJ2-4	TRBV5-6	.	TRBD2	CASSRTSGENIQYF	TGTGCCAGCAGCCGGACTAGCGGGGAAAACATTCAGTACTTC
TRBJ1-1	TRBV12-5	.	TRBD1	CASGFAYGDRGTEAFF	TGTGCTAGTGGTTTCGCCTATGGGGACAGGGGGACTGAAGCTTTCTTT